The 28 T cell receptor beta chains below all came from one sample that was sequenced in a study of cytomegalovirus exposure and HLA in healthy donors. The PCR made use of 60 Vbeta and 13 Jbeta primers. The table came from immunoSEQ multiplex PCR; TCRdb's copy has only in-frame clones and leaves some out. The table has around 140,000 clones, approximately 87% seen once. The sample was PBMCs. These receptors originate from a middle-aged man in good health and CMV-seronegative.

This chain connects TRBV29-1 to TRBJ1-4, with 8 bases aligning to TRBD1. V lost 5 bases to trimming and J lost 8 bases; unmatched junction nucleotides: 10. In germline, CDR1 is SQVTM, CDR2 ANQGSEA. The CDR3 runs to 14 residues. The CDR3: CSVRSTGAGEKLFF. CDR3 nucleotides: TGCAGCGTTAGATCGACAGGGGCCGGAGAAAAACTGTTTTTT.

The J gene is TRBJ2-7, the V gene TRBV9; D is possibly TRBD2 (5 bases). Between the trimmed V and J ends, which lost 4 bases and 6 bases, there was a span of 14 bases. This CDR3 has 13 residues. The germline gives CDR1 SGDLS, CDR2 YYNGEE. The chain's CDR3 is CASSREPGLEQYF. The CDR3, as DNA: TGTGCCAGCAGCCGGGAACCAGGCCTCGAGCAGTACTTC.

The V gene is TRBV15, the J gene TRBJ2-4, with TRBD2 matching 9 bases. The CDR3 extends over 17 amino acids. Germline trimming cut 6 bases from V and 0 bases from J; bases unmatched to any gene: 9. CDR1 LNHNV and CDR2 YYDKDF come from the germline V gene (reference sequence). The CDR3 DNA reads TGTGCCACCAGAAATAGTAGCGGGGGCCGAGCCAAAAACATTCAGTACTTC. Translation gives CATRNSSGGRAKNIQYF. Using reference TRBV15 and TRBJ2-4 for the parts outside the CDR3, the full variable domain is DAMVIQNPRYQVTQFGKPVTLSCSQTLNHNVMYWYQQKSSQAPKLLFHYYDKDFNNEADTPDNFQSRRPNTSFCFLDIRSPGLGDTAMYLCATRNSSGGRAKNIQYFGAGTRLSVL.

The chain combines TRBV5-6 with TRBJ1-1; TRBD1 matches at 7 bases. Germline CDR1 is SGHDT and CDR2 is YYEEEE. Trimming cost V 2 bases and J 6 bases; bases outside gene matches: 10. The CDR3 is 15 residues long. The DNA of the CDR3 is TGTGCCAGCAGCTTTAATCCAGGACAGGCCTCTGAAGCTTTCTTT. Its translation: CASSFNPGQASEAFF.

The CDR3 DNA is TGTGCCAGCAGCCAAAGGGGGCCGAACACCGGGGAGCTGTTTTTT. Translated: CASSQRGPNTGELFF. This sequence joins TRBV14 and TRBJ2-2; 7 bases are shared with TRBD1. With 2 bases clipped from V and 0 bases from J, the junction kept 0 bases outside the gene matches. The germline V gene encodes CDR1 SGHDN and CDR2 FVKESK. There are 15 residues in the CDR3. Drawing the rest from reference TRBV14 and TRBJ2-2, the complete variable domain is EAGVTQFPSHSVIEKGQTVTLRCDPISGHDNLYWYRRVMGKEIKFLLHFVKESKQDESGMPNNRFLAERTGGTYSTLKVQPAELEDSGVYFCASSQRGPNTGELFFGEGSRLTVL.

The chain is built from TRBV19 and TRBJ2-1, with 10 bases identical to TRBD1. The CDR3 runs to 15 residues. Per germline, CDR1 LNHDA and CDR2 SQIVND (reference sequence). V trimming: 3 bases; J trimming: 9 bases; junction bases outside the gene matches: 8. The CDR3 is CASSISGTGDGEQFF. As DNA, the CDR3 is TGTGCCAGTAGTATTTCCGGGACAGGGGACGGTGAGCAGTTCTTC.

The rearrangement uses TRBV10-3 and TRBJ2-3; D possibly corresponds to TRBD2 (6 bases). V was clipped by 2 bases and J by 3 bases, with 6 bases between them. CDR1 ENHRY and CDR2 SYGVKD come from the germline V gene. The CDR3 is 13 amino acids. CDR3 bases: TGTGCCATCAGTGAGGGGGGGACAGATACGCAGTATTTT. It translates to CAISEGGTDTQYF.

This clone was detected a few times. The genes are TRBV9 and TRBJ2-5; 7 bases line up with TRBD1. CDR1 and CDR2 (germline): SGDLS, YYNGEE. The CDR3 consists of 17 residues. V shed 4 bases and J 5 bases; nucleotides not matched to a gene: 17. This CDR3 reads CASSFGPSTGKRETQYF. CDR3 nucleotide sequence: TGTGCCAGCAGCTTCGGCCCCTCGACAGGGAAAAGGGAGACCCAGTACTTC.

The chain has TRBV7-9 and TRBJ2-1, with 14 bases fitting TRBD2. The CDR3 runs 17 residues. V lost 5 bases, J lost 7 bases, and 10 bases stayed unmatched. The germline V gene encodes CDR1 SEHNR and CDR2 FQNEAQ (reference sequence). Written as DNA, the CDR3 is TGTGCCAGCAGCCACCCCGGACTAGCGGGAGGAAGAAATGAGCAGTTCTTC. Protein sequence: CASSHPGLAGGRNEQFF.

V and J are TRBV10-3 and TRBJ1-1; 8 nucleotides agree with TRBD1. The CDR3 spans 15 residues. V shed 6 bases, J shed 3 bases, and the junction held 9 bases outside the gene matches. CDR1 is ENHRY and CDR2 is SYGVKD in the germline V gene. The CDR3 DNA follows: TGTGCCATCAGGCAGGGGGCGAGGGGTGACACTGAAGCTTTCTTT. This gives the protein CAIRQGARGDTEAFF.

The chain recombines TRBV10-3 with TRBJ2-7; D is unclear. The CDR3 spans 12 residues. V dropped 2 bases and J dropped 3 bases, with 5 bases sitting between them. CDR1 is ENHRY and CDR2 is SYGVKD in the germline V gene. The CDR3 here is CAISEINYEQYF. As DNA, the CDR3 is TGTGCCATCAGTGAGATTAACTACGAGCAGTACTTC.

Note on this clone: The junction differs from germline at one of its ends, possibly a read error. V gene TRBV7-9 combines with J gene TRBJ2-3, with TRBD1 matching over 8 bases. This CDR3 contains 14 residues. The germline V gene encodes CDR1 SEHNR and CDR2 FQNEAQ (reference sequence). The CDR3 here is CSSSRDRNTDTQYF. Written as DNA, the CDR3 is TGTTCCAGCAGCCGGGACAGGAACACAGATACGCAGTATTTT.

The chain carries TRBV5-1 and TRBJ1-5, with TRBD1 matching 7 bases. Per germline, CDR1 SGHRS and CDR2 YFSETQ. After removal of 5 bases from V and 6 bases from J, the junction contained 11 bases not matched to a gene. The CDR3 runs to 15 residues. The CDR3 region has the DNA TGCGCCAGCAGTCTAGGAACAGGGGTAAGTCAGCCCCAGCATTTT. This translates into CASSLGTGVSQPQHF. The full variable domain, in which reference TRBV5-1 and TRBJ1-5 provide the parts outside the CDR3, is KAGVTQTPRYLIKTRGQQVTLSCSPISGHRSVSWYQQTPGQGLQFLFEYFSETQRNKGNFPGRFSGRQFSNSRSEMNVSTLELGDSALYLCASSLGTGVSQPQHFGDGTRLSIL.

This clone has more than one count but fewer than ten. This CDR3 is also generated by other DNA sequences in the sample. CDR3 region: CASSPSGGTTDTQYF. The CDR3, as DNA: TGTGCCAGCAGCCCCTCTGGAGGTACCACAGATACGCAGTATTTT. The chain employs TRBV9 and TRBJ2-3; possible D gene TRBD2, 5 bases. The CDR3 has 15 residues. Trimming cost V 4 bases and J 2 bases, with 14 bases left between them. Germline V lookup: CDR1 SGDLS, CDR2 YYNGEE.

The gene calls are TRBV5-1 and TRBJ2-3, with D uncertain. Per germline, CDR1 SGHRS and CDR2 YFSETQ. CDR3 length: 11 residues. V lost 4 bases to trimming and J lost 6 bases, with 6 bases between them. The CDR3 sequence is CASSDSDTQYF. The CDR3 DNA reads as TGCGCCAGCAGCGACTCGGATACGCAGTATTTT.

The chain combines TRBV4-1 with TRBJ1-2; weak D call: TRBD1 (6 bases). The germline V gene encodes CDR1 MGHRA and CDR2 YSYEKL. The CDR3 totals 19 residues. V shed 0 bases and J shed 4 bases, with 24 bases lying between them. CDR3 residues: CASSQDSAMGGGFGYGYTF. In DNA form, the CDR3 reads TGCGCCAGCAGCCAAGATTCCGCCATGGGCGGGGGCTTCGGCTATGGCTACACCTTC.

The V and J genes are TRBV9 and TRBJ2-4, with a tentative D call TRBD2 (6 bases). Germline V gives CDR1 SGDLS, CDR2 YYNGEE. V shed 0 bases and J shed 7 bases, with 17 bases lying between them. The CDR3 covers 16 residues. DNA of the CDR3: TGTGCCAGCAGCGTAGGGCGGGGCTACGCTGAGAACATTCAGTACTTC. It specifies CASSVGRGYAENIQYF.

Only a few counts were recorded for this clone. The J gene is TRBJ2-2, the V gene TRBV2; TRBD2 agrees at 9 bases. Germline V lookup: CDR1 SNHLY, CDR2 FYNNEI. Trimming took 4 bases from V and 4 from J; bases not matched to a gene: 7. The CDR3 has 16 amino acids. The CDR3 bases are TGTGCCAGCAGTGCGCCTAGCGGGGTTACCACCGGGGAGCTGTTTTTT. Translation gives CASSAPSGVTTGELFF. The full variable domain, rest sourced from reference TRBV2 and TRBJ2-2, is EPEVTQTPSHQVTQMGQEVILRCVPISNHLYFYWYRQILGQKVEFLVSFYNNEISEKSEIFDDQFSVERPDGSNFTLKIRSTKLEDSAMYFCASSAPSGVTTGELFFGEGSRLTVL.

In its sample, this clone was seen once. V and J are TRBV5-1 and TRBJ1-6; a possible D gene is TRBD1 (6 bases). CDR3 size: 15 residues. CDR1 and CDR2 (germline): SGHRS, YFSETQ. V was shortened by 4 bases and J by 6 bases, with 14 bases between the two germline ends. The CDR3 sequence: CASSLQTDSNSPLHF. The CDR3 DNA sequence: TGCGCCAGCAGCCTCCAAACGGACAGTAATTCACCCCTCCACTTT.

The genes are TRBV7-9 and TRBJ2-5; 8 bases match TRBD1. V lost 4 bases and J lost 1; bases outside the gene matches: 5. Per the germline V gene, CDR1 is SEHNR and CDR2 is FQNEAQ (reference sequence). The CDR3 runs to 15 residues. DNA for the CDR3: TGTGCCAGCAGCTCGGGACAGGCGATCCAAGAGACCCAGTACTTC. Translated: CASSSGQAIQETQYF.

This clone is a singleton in its sample. CDR3 sequence reads: CASSQSGAGIYNEQFF. The DNA of the CDR3 is TGTGCCAGCAGCCAATCGGGGGCAGGGATCTACAATGAGCAGTTCTTC. The chain employs TRBV16 and TRBJ2-1, with D possibly being TRBD1 (6 bases). Germline assignment: CDR1 KGHSY and CDR2 FQNENV. The V gene lost 0 bases and the J gene lost 3 bases, with 12 bases spanning the gap. The CDR3 extends over 16 amino acids.

This rearrangement joins TRBV5-1 to TRBJ2-7; D may be TRBD1 (6 bases). Germline V gives CDR1 SGHRS, CDR2 YFSETQ. With 4 bases removed from V and 0 bases from J, the gap between germline ends came to 14 bases. The CDR3 consists of 15 residues. The CDR3 DNA reads TGCGCCAGCAGCGAATTACAGGGTCCCTCCTACGAGCAGTACTTC. It translates to CASSELQGPSYEQYF.

This clone has a single count. The chain couples TRBV2 to TRBJ2-2, with 7 bases fitting TRBD1. V shed 6 bases and J 5 bases; nucleotides not matched to a gene: 3. The CDR3 loop spans 13 amino acids. CDR1 SNHLY and CDR2 FYNNEI come from the germline V gene. CDR3 residues: CASSATGTGELFF. In nucleotides, the CDR3 is TGTGCCAGCAGCGCGACAGGGACCGGGGAGCTGTTTTTT. Variable domain in full (rest from reference TRBV2 and TRBJ2-2): EPEVTQTPSHQVTQMGQEVILRCVPISNHLYFYWYRQILGQKVEFLVSFYNNEISEKSEIFDDQFSVERPDGSNFTLKIRSTKLEDSAMYFCASSATGTGELFFGEGSRLTVL.

This rearrangement joins TRBV4-3 to TRBJ1-2, with a tentative D call TRBD1 (6 bases). Trimming removed 1 base from V and 5 bases from J, with 14 bases in between. Germline CDR1 LGHNA, CDR2 YSLEER. The CDR3 consists of 15 residues. CDR3: CASSQVAGEGYGYTF. The CDR3 coding sequence is TGCGCCAGCAGCCAAGTGGCAGGGGAGGGGTATGGCTACACCTTC.

This clone appeared once. The chain couples TRBV9 to TRBJ2-1; 7 positions agree with TRBD2. Germline assignment: CDR1 SGDLS and CDR2 YYNGEE. V shed 0 bases and J 4 bases; nucleotides not matched to a gene: 4. CDR3 length: 15 residues. For the CDR3, the DNA is TGTGCCAGCAGCGTAGCGGGGGGAGGGTACAATGAGCAGTTCTTC. The encoded protein is CASSVAGGGYNEQFF.

The V gene is TRBV7-9, the J gene TRBJ2-1; 9 bases agree with TRBD2. V trimming: 4 bases; J trimming: 0 bases; junction bases outside the gene matches: 7. The CDR3 runs 17 residues. The germline CDR1 and CDR2 sequences are SEHNR and FQNEAQ (reference sequence). The CDR3 DNA follows: TGTGCCAGCAGCTCCCCTTTTAGCGGGAGCTCCTACAATGAGCAGTTCTTC. Translating it yields CASSSPFSGSSYNEQFF.

The chain carries TRBV7-3 and TRBJ2-5, with 14 bases aligning to TRBD2. With V trimmed by 2 bases and J by 6 bases, 2 bases remained unmatched. The CDR3 has 15 amino acids. CDR1 and CDR2 from the germline V gene are SGHTA and FQGTGA. The CDR3 region has the DNA TGTGCCAGCAGCTTAGGGACTAGCGGGAGTCAGACCCAGTACTTC. Translated, it gives CASSLGTSGSQTQYF.

This clone was seen once. The rearrangement uses TRBV23-1 and TRBJ2-5, with TRBD1 matching over 8 bases. TRBV23-1 is noted as an ORF with a role that remains uncertain. The length of the CDR3 is 17 residues. Trimming cost V 6 bases and J 1 base; bases outside gene matches: 13. CDR3 protein: CASRGNRDRYPQETQYF. CDR3 in DNA: TGCGCCAGCAGGGGTAACCGGGACAGGTACCCCCAAGAGACCCAGTACTTC.